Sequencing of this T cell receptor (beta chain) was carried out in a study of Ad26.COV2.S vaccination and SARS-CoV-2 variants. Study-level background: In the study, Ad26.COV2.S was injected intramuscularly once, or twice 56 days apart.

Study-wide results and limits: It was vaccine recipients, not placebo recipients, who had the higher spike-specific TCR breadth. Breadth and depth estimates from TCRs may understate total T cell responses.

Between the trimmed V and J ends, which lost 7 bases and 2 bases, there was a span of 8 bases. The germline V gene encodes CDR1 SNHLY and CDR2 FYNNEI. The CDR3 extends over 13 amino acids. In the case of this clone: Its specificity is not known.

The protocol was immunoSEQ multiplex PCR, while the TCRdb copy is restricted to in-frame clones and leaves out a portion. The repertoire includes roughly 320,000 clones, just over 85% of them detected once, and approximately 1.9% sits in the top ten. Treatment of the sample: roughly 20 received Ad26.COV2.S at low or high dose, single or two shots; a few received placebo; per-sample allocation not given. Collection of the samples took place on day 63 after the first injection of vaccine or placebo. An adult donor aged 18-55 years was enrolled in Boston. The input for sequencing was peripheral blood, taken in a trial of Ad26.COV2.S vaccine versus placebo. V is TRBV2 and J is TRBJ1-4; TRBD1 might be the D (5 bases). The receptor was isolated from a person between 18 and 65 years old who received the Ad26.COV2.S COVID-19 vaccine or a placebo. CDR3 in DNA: TGTGCCAGCACATGGGACACTAATGAAAAACTGTTTTTT. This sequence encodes CASTWDTNEKLFF.